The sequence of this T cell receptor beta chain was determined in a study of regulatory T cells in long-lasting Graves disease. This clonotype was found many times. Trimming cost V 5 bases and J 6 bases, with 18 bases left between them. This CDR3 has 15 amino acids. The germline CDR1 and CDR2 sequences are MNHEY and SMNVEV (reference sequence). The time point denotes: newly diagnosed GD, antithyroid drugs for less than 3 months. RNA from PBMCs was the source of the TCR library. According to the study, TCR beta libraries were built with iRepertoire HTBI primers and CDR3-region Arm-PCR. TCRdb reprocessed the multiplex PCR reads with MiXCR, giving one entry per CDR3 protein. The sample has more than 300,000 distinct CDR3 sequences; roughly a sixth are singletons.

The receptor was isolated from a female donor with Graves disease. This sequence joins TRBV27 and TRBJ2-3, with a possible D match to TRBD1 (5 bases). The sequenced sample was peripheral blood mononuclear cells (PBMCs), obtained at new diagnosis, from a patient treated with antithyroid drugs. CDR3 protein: CASSPFGQAHDTQYF. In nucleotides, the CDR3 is TGTGCCAGCAGTCCATTCGGACAAGCCCACGATACGCAGTATTTT.